This T cell receptor (beta chain) was sequenced in a study of blood T cell repertoires in COVID-19. Turning to the study itself: Spain, Italy and the United States supplied samples that represented acute and convalescent COVID-19. Nucleic acid was either cDNA or gDNA, and it came from T cells, B-cell-depleted T cells, or PBMCs.

Original methodology: The authors estimated nucleated cell counts from reference gene primer amplification. Data came from immunoSEQ multiplex PCR; TCRdb stores just in-frame clones and leaves some out. V and J calls and clone size are given by that table; D and trimming were obtained from the DNA. The table has about 58,000 clones, around nine tenths seen once. Germline values: CDR1 LGHNT, CDR2 FRNRAP. Deletions cut 0 bases from V and 8 bases from J, with 19 bases between. This CDR3 contains 16 residues. The sample was peripheral blood. This receptor was identified in a woman aged 45-65 years with active or convalescent COVID-19. J is TRBJ1-2 and V is TRBV12-5; D might be TRBD1 (5 bases). CDR3 region: CASGLVGQGPRYGYTF. In nucleotides, the CDR3 is TGTGCTAGTGGTTTGGTGGGGCAGGGCCCCCGATACGGCTACACCTTC. Together with reference TRBV12-5 and TRBJ1-2, the CDR3 gives the full variable domain: DARVTQTPRHKVTEMGQEVTMRCQPILGHNTVFWYRQTMMQGLELLAYFRNRAPLDDSGMPKDRFSAEMPDATLATLKIQPSEPRDSAVYFCASGLVGQGPRYGYTFGSGTRLTVV.